The next 6 T cell receptor beta chains were all read from a single sample in a study of blood T cells in healthy people across ages. Primers used in a second PCR of roughly 6 to 12 cycles were a sample-barcoded 5' primer and a J-beta primer mix. TCRdb analysed the 5' RACE reads with MiXCR anew, one entry per CDR3 protein. This table has 1,500,000 or so distinct CDR3 sequences, 59% appearing once. Specimen: blood. The source of these receptors is a man between 18 and 35 years old in good health.

This clonotype was seen just once. This chain connects TRBV14 to TRBJ2-1; D unclear. The CDR3 sequence is 13 residues long. CDR1 SGHDN and CDR2 FVKESK come from the germline V gene. V was trimmed by 2 bases and J by 4 bases, leaving 6 bases between them. CDR3 residues: CASSQSVYNEQFF. In DNA, the CDR3 is TGTGCCAGCAGCCAATCGGTATACAATGAGCAGTTCTTC. Together with reference TRBV14 and TRBJ2-1, the CDR3 gives the full variable domain: EAGVTQFPSHSVIEKGQTVTLRCDPISGHDNLYWYRRVMGKEIKFLLHFVKESKQDESGMPNNRFLAERTGGTYSTLKVQPAELEDSGVYFCASSQSVYNEQFFGPGTRLTVL.

As DNA, the CDR3 is TGCAGTGCGATGGGGACAGCCTCATCCGAAGCTTTCTTT. Translated, it gives CSAMGTASSEAFF. The chain recombines TRBV20-1 with TRBJ1-1; 7 bases align to TRBD1. Germline CDR1 reads DFQATT; CDR2 reads SNEGSKA (reference sequence). The junction had 12 bases not matched to a gene; V was cut back by 6 bases and J by 8 bases. The CDR3 has 13 residues.

The count of this clonotype is one. The genes are TRBV28 and TRBJ1-2, with D perhaps matching TRBD1 (5 bases). In germline, CDR1 is MDHEN, CDR2 SYDVKM. CDR3 length: 15 amino acids. V lost 6 bases, J lost 4 bases, and 18 bases lay in between. DNA of the CDR3: TGTGCCAGCAGCTCCGATTCGAAGGACACCTATGGCTACACCTTC. It codes for CASSSDSKDTYGYTF.

The V gene is TRBV27, the J gene TRBJ2-3; D is possibly TRBD1 (5 bases). The CDR3 runs 13 residues. Trimming removed 6 bases at V and 5 bases at J, with 12 bases between. Germline V gene lookup returns CDR1 MNHEY and CDR2 SMNVEV (reference sequence). Written as DNA, the CDR3 is TGTGCCAGCAGGATCCTAGGGGTAGATACGCAGTATTTT. Translated: CASRILGVDTQYF.

The chain employs TRBV5-6 and TRBJ2-6; unclear D gene. V lost 0 bases, J lost 0 bases, and 7 bases lay in between. CDR3 length: 16 residues. Germline V gene lookup returns CDR1 SGHDT and CDR2 YYEEEE. CDR3 residues: CASSLGMSSGANVLTF. CDR3 sequence (DNA): TGTGCCAGCAGCTTGGGCATGAGCTCTGGGGCCAACGTCCTGACTTTC.

V and J are TRBV27 and TRBJ2-4; 7 nucleotides agree with TRBD2. V lost 5 bases and J lost 13; bases outside the gene matches: 11. This CDR3 comprises 13 residues. In germline, CDR1 is MNHEY, CDR2 SMNVEV (reference sequence). This CDR3 is CASSGGAGFEQYF. The CDR3 DNA is TGTGCCAGCAGTGGGGGAGCGGGGTTTGAGCAGTACTTC.